This TCR beta chain was found in a study of cytomegalovirus exposure and HLA in healthy donors (dated by TCRdb to 2016 to 2017). Some background on the complete study: A later analysis indicated that the roughly 130 validation repertoires were generated on the platform also employed for the 720 or so repertoires of the first cohort. The study aimed to test whether cataloging public T cell receptors could reveal signatures of past pathogen exposure. A separate validation cohort of about 110 different subjects was used in addition to the approximately 700-subject first cohort. To predict cytomegalovirus infection status, the study brought together high-throughput TCR immunosequencing, statistical association of individual TCRs with disease status, and machine learning.

Library preparation was by the immunoSEQ multiplex PCR assay. The original pipeline was this. To diagnose cytomegalovirus status from the catalog of TCR beta chain sequences, a statistical classification framework was built. TCRdb holds this immuneACCESS table with in-frame rearrangements only. Some clones are missing; in checked studies, unresolved V genes explain under half, and the rest has no known cause. V, J and clone size derive from that table, while D and trimming were established from the DNA sequence. The sample table records 150,000 or so clones; about 87% of these occur just once. The top ten hold approximately 1.5% of the sample. The donors belonged to the validation cohort of 90 to 150 subjects, which was separate from the approximately 700-subject first cohort. V is cut back by 3 bases and J by 7 bases, with 11 bases in the junction unmatched. Via the germline V gene, CDR1 is SGHTA and CDR2 FQGNSA. Inclusive of the bounding cysteine and phenylalanine, the CDR3 is 17 residues long. Only CDR3 DNA is held: 51 bases, read in frame from base 1.

On this clone: There is no known antigen for this receptor. No much larger clone exists at a distance of one base, and base qualities are not known.

The study at large found these results: Of the cluster scores, around 95% were above 0 in a later analysis, which found that TCRs clustered in the first cohort also tended to co-occur in the 95 to 150 validation repertoires. The classifier was reported to diagnose cytomegalovirus status with high specificity and sensitivity in both the original cohort and the validation cohort. Most TCR sequences were seen in very few donors, while some public TCRs were found in many individuals. A total of fewer than 200 TCR beta chains were listed by the study as associated with cytomegalovirus. Three of the identified cytomegalovirus-associated TCR beta chains were confirmed in vitro to be specific for cytomegalovirus antigens. The authors suggested that the approach could potentially be generalized to other disease states and immunological phenotypes. All 130 or so repertoires were used to score co-occurrence in the validation cohort in a later analysis, because that analysis had no HLA typing for the cohort.

The sequence was obtained from a woman aged 25 to 39 in good health and CMV-seronegative. The V and J genes are TRBV7-2 and TRBJ2-1; 11 of the junction bases match TRBD2. What was sequenced was PBMCs. The CDR3 corresponds to CASSLSISGGVRNEQFF. In nucleotide form, the sequence is TGTGCCAGCAGCTTGTCGATTAGCGGGGGGGTCAGGAATGAGCAGTTCTTC. The variable domain in full, with residues beyond the CDR3 obtained from the reference TRBV7-2 and TRBJ2-1 genes, is GAGVSQSPSNKVTEKGKDVELRCDPISGHTALYWYRQSLGQGLEFLIYFQGNSAPDKSGLPSDRFSAERTGGSVSTLTIQRTQQEDSAVYLCASSLSISGGVRNEQFFGPGTRLTVL.